This T cell receptor beta chain was documented in a study of T-cell memory formation after mild COVID-19. General study results and limits: Shrinking CD4+ clones were chiefly CM and EM; CD8+ ones were chiefly EMRA. Clones from the second wave (peaking day 37) had unconfirmed SARS-CoV-2 specificity. Balance between CD4 and CD8 was seen in clones contracting day 15 to 85, and a CD4+ lean was seen in later expanders. In pre-infection memory, a portion of responding clones appeared, which suggested that cross-reactive memory joined.

Points on this clonotype: What it binds is unknown.

V gave up 10 bases and J gave up 6 bases, with 17 bases separating them. Germline CDR1 is MNHEY and CDR2 is SVGAGI. The CDR3 covers 13 residues. TCRdb ran MiXCR on the 5' RACE reads and lists one entry per CDR3 protein. The sample shows around 320,000 distinct CDR3 sequences, 25% to 30% of them seen only once. Source material: PBMCs or a T cell subset sorted from them (not recorded which). The chain is built from TRBV6-5 and TRBJ2-3; the D gene is possibly TRBD1 (6 bases). The sequence derives from an adult woman who had mild COVID-19 (a few samples of this study predate the infection). Cell type and time point are not known. In DNA, the CDR3 is TGTGCCACCAGCCCAGGGGAACCCGATACGCAGTATTTT. Amino acid sequence: CATSPGEPDTQYF.